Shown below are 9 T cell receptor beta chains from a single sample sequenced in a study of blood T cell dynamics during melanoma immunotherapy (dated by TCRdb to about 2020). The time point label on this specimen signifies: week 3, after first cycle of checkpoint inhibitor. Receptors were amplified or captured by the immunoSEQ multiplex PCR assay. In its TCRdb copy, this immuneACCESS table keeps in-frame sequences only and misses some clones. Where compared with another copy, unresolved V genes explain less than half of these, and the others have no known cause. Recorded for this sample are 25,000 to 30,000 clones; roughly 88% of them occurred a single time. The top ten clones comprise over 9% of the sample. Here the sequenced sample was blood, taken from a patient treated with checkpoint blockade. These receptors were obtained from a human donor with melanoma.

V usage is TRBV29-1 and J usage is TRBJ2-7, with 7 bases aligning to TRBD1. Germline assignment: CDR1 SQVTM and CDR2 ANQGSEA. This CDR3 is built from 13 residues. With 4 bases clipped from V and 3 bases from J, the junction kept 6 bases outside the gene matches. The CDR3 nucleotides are TGCAGCGTTGGACAGGGCAGAGGCTACGAGCAGTACTTC. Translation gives CSVGQGRGYEQYF.

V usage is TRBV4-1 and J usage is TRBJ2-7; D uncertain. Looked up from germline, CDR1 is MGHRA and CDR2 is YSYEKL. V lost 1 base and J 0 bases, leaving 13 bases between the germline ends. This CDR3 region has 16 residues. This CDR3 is CASSQVAALDSYEQYF. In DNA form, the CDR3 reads TGCGCCAGCAGCCAAGTTGCCGCTTTGGACTCCTACGAGCAGTACTTC.

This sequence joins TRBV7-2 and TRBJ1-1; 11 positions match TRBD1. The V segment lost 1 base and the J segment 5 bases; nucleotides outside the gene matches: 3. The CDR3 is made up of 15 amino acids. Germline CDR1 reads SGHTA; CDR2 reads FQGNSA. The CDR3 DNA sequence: TGTGCCAGCAGCTTAGGAGGGACAGGGGGGACTGAAGCTTTCTTT. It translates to CASSLGGTGGTEAFF.

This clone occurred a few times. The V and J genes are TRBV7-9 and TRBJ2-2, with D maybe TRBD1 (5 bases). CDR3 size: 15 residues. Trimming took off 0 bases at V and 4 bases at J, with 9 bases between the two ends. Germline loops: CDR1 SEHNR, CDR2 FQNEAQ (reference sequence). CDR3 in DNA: TGTGCCAGCAGCTTAGCCCAGGGCGGCACCGGGGAGCTGTTTTTT. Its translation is CASSLAQGGTGELFF.

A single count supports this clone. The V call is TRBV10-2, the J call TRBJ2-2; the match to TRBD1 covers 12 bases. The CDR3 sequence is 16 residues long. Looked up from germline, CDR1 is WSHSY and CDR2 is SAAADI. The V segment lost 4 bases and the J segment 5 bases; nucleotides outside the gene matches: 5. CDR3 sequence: CASSGGQGAETGELFF. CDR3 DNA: TGCGCCAGCAGTGGGGGACAGGGGGCAGAGACCGGGGAGCTGTTTTTT.

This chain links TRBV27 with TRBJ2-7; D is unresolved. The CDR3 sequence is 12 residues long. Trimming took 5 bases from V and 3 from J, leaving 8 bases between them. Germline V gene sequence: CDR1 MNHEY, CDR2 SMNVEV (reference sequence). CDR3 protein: CASSPNFYEQYF. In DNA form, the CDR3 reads TGTGCCAGCAGTCCCAACTTCTACGAGCAGTACTTC.

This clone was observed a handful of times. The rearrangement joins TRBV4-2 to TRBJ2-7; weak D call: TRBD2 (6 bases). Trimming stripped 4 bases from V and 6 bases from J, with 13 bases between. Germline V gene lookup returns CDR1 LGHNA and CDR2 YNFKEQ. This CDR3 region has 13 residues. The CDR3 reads CASSPHLGGEQYF. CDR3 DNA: TGTGCCAGCAGCCCCCATTTGGGGGGCGAGCAGTACTTC.

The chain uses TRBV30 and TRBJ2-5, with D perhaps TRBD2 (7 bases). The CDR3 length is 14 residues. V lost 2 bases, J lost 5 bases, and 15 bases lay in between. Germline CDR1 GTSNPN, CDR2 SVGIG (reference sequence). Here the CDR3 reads CAWSRGGLGETQYF. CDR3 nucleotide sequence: TGTGCCTGGAGTCGCGGGGGCCTGGGGGAGACCCAGTACTTC.

CDR3 amino acids: CASSEDSYGYTF. DNA of the CDR3: TGTGCCAGCAGTGAGGACTCCTATGGCTACACCTTC. This rearrangement joins TRBV6-6 to TRBJ1-2, with no clear D. Germline V CDR1 and CDR2: MNHNY, SVGAGI (reference sequence). With 5 bases removed from V and 4 bases from J, the gap between germline ends came to 8 bases. This CDR3 is 12 amino acids long.